This T cell receptor (beta chain) was recorded in a study of T cells after yellow fever vaccination. Regarding the study as a whole: FACS-sorted repertoires could contain abundant clonotypes contaminating from the bulk population. Boosting was followed by the reappearance of most primary-vaccination clones (approximately 95% CD4, about 88% CD8).

Germline V CDR1 and CDR2: SGHRS, YFSETQ. The CDR3 has 14 amino acids. V dropped 8 bases and J dropped 2 bases, with 14 bases sitting between them. In its sample, this clonotype was seen many times. Its matching antigen is unknown. TCRdb itself ran the 5' RACE reads through MiXCR, one entry per CDR3 protein. In the table there are some 70,000 distinct CDR3 sequences, just over 6.5% of which are singletons. The genes are TRBV5-1 and TRBJ2-1; perhaps TRBD2 as D (6 bases). Sequencing was performed on CD8+ T cells sorted from PBMCs, taken roughly 46 days after the first yellow fever vaccination. This TCR derives from a man younger than 35 who received the YFV17D yellow fever vaccine. CDR3 loop: CASGTAGPYNEQFF. CDR3 DNA sequence: TGCGCCAGTGGGACTGCGGGCCCCTACAATGAGCAGTTCTTC.